This TCR beta chain originates from a study of blood T cell repertoires in COVID-19. Turning to the study itself: Samples came from the United States, Italy and Spain, spanning acute and convalescent COVID-19. T cells, B-cell-depleted T cells, or PBMCs provided the cDNA or gDNA that served as material.

CDR1 is SGHNT and CDR2 is YYREEE in the germline V gene (reference sequence). V lost 6 bases and J 7 bases, leaving 22 bases between the germline ends. The CDR3 is made up of 16 amino acids. Assay: immunoSEQ multiplex PCR; the TCRdb copy retains only in-frame clones and omits some. The sample holds 130,000 to 150,000 clones, roughly 80% seen once. The TCR was taken from a human donor with acute or convalescent COVID-19. The donor label of this sample is uncertain. Sequencing was done on a sample of peripheral blood. This rearrangement joins TRBV5-4 to TRBJ1-4; perhaps TRBD1 as D (6 bases). CDR3 DNA: TGTGCCAGCACCCCGATGTACAGGGCGGGCGGTGAAAAACTGTTTTTT. This gives the protein CASTPMYRAGGEKLFF.